Presented here are 18 T cell receptor beta chains from one specimen sequenced in a study of T cell changes during pregnancy in multiple sclerosis. Method: immunoSEQ multiplex PCR; TCRdb's copy keeps in-frame clones and lacks some. The data contain 60,000 to 85,000 clones, 92% of them singletons. The sample in question was peripheral blood, obtained in the second trimester of pregnancy. These TCRs come from a female donor in good health, enrolled as a control in a pregnancy study.

This chain uses TRBV21-1 with TRBJ2-4; TRBD1, the table's D call, lacks a check against the DNA. TRBV21-1 is marked as a pseudogene. The CDR3 is 14 residues long. CDR3 region: CASSSRDSPNIQYF. The CDR3 nucleotides read TGTGCCAGCAGCTCCCGGGACAGCCCAAACATTCAGTACTTC.

The chain uses TRBV5-1 and TRBJ2-3; tentatively, D is TRBD1 (5 bases). Germline V gene sequence: CDR1 SGHRS, CDR2 YFSETQ. The CDR3 extends over 15 amino acids. Trimming pared 0 bases from V and 6 bases from J, leaving 14 bases between. The CDR3 here is CASSLESRVRDTQYF. The CDR3 DNA reads as TGCGCCAGCAGCTTGGAGTCCAGGGTACGGGATACGCAGTATTTT.

CDR3 in DNA: TGTGCCAGTCGACTAGCGGGAGACGAGCAGTACTTC. Translated, it gives CASRLAGDEQYF. The chain recombines TRBV2 with TRBJ2-7; the match to TRBD2 covers 12 bases. V gave up 9 bases and J gave up 5 bases; unmatched junction bases: 2. Per the germline V gene, CDR1 is SNHLY and CDR2 is FYNNEI. The CDR3 runs 12 residues.

The genes are TRBV20-1 and TRBJ1-2, with TRBD1 matching over 7 bases. With V trimmed by 6 bases and J by 7 bases, 5 bases remained unmatched. Germline V gene lookup returns CDR1 DFQATT and CDR2 SNEGSKA (reference sequence). This CDR3 spans 11 amino acids. This CDR3 is CSADRDTGYTF. The CDR3, as DNA: TGCAGTGCCGACAGGGATACTGGCTACACCTTC.

The rearrangement links TRBV7-2 to TRBJ1-2; the D is unclear. Germline loops: CDR1 SGHTA, CDR2 FQGNSA. The CDR3 has 18 residues. V gave up 3 bases and J gave up 5 bases, with 25 bases separating them. CDR3 sequence: CASSFAGYEGGPPYGYTF. The CDR3 nucleotides are TGTGCCAGCAGCTTCGCTGGGTACGAGGGTGGCCCCCCATATGGCTACACCTTC.

This chain connects TRBV5-1 to TRBJ2-7; tentative D call: TRBD2 (6 bases). Per the germline V gene, CDR1 is SGHRS and CDR2 is YFSETQ. This CDR3 is 15 amino acids long. Trimming took off 4 bases at V and 1 base at J, with 15 bases between the two ends. The CDR3: CASSVRDSPSYEQYF. The CDR3 nucleotides are TGCGCCAGCAGCGTCCGGGACTCCCCTTCCTACGAGCAGTACTTC.

This clone was recorded once. The chain employs TRBV9 and TRBJ2-5; 13 bases map to TRBD2. V lost 3 bases, J lost 2 bases, and 7 bases stayed unmatched. Germline V gives CDR1 SGDLS, CDR2 YYNGEE. The CDR3 is 17 amino acids. CDR3: CASSAVPGLAGQETQYF. DNA for the CDR3: TGTGCCAGCAGCGCCGTGCCGGGACTAGCGGGGCAAGAGACCCAGTACTTC.

The genes are TRBV28 and TRBJ2-7, with 11 bases matching TRBD2. Germline V lookup: CDR1 MDHEN, CDR2 SYDVKM. There are 15 residues in the CDR3. V shed 3 bases and J 2 bases; nucleotides not matched to a gene: 3. For the CDR3, the DNA is TGTGCCAGCAGTTTTGGGACTAGCGGTACCTACGAGCAGTACTTC. Protein sequence: CASSFGTSGTYEQYF.

The V call is TRBV2, the J call TRBJ1-4, with 7 positions matching TRBD1. V lost 6 bases to trimming and J lost 2 bases; unmatched junction nucleotides: 3. The CDR3 consists of 14 residues. The germline CDR1 and CDR2 sequences are SNHLY and FYNNEI. The CDR3 nucleotides read TGTGCCAGCAGAGGGGGACAGACTAATGAAAAACTGTTTTTT. Protein: CASRGGQTNEKLFF. Looking up the rest from reference TRBV2 and TRBJ1-4 gives the full variable domain: EPEVTQTPSHQVTQMGQEVILRCVPISNHLYFYWYRQILGQKVEFLVSFYNNEISEKSEIFDDQFSVERPDGSNFTLKIRSTKLEDSAMYFCASRGGQTNEKLFFGSGTQLSVL.

The J gene is TRBJ2-7, the V gene TRBV11-2; 9 bases align to TRBD1. The germline V gene encodes CDR1 SGHAT and CDR2 FQNNGV. This CDR3 is 16 amino acids long. The V segment lost 1 base and the J segment 6 bases; nucleotides outside the gene matches: 10. In nucleotides, the CDR3 is TGTGCCAGCAGCTTAGGCAGAGGGACAGGGAGGGGCGAGCAGTACTTC. Translation: CASSLGRGTGRGEQYF.

J is TRBJ2-7 and V is TRBV10-3; 9 bases agree with TRBD1. This CDR3 comprises 14 residues. V shed 5 bases and J 1 base; nucleotides not matched to a gene: 3. The germline V gene has CDR1 ENHRY and CDR2 SYGVKD. As DNA, the CDR3 is TGTGCCATCAGTTCCGGGACAGGGTCCTACGAGCAGTACTTC. This gives the protein CAISSGTGSYEQYF.

The chain joins TRBV7-2 to TRBJ2-1, with D tentatively TRBD1 (5 bases). V was trimmed by 2 bases and J by 1 base, leaving 9 bases between them. The germline V gene encodes CDR1 SGHTA and CDR2 FQGNSA. The length of the CDR3 is 15 residues. CDR3 region: CASSLTQGSYNEQFF. CDR3 bases: TGTGCCAGCAGCTTAACGCAGGGATCCTACAATGAGCAGTTCTTC. The full variable domain, completed using reference TRBV7-2 and TRBJ2-1, is GAGVSQSPSNKVTEKGKDVELRCDPISGHTALYWYRQSLGQGLEFLIYFQGNSAPDKSGLPSDRFSAERTGGSVSTLTIQRTQQEDSAVYLCASSLTQGSYNEQFFGPGTRLTVL.

The genes are TRBV2 and TRBJ2-7; tentatively, D is TRBD2 (5 bases). Trimming took off 7 bases at V and 0 bases at J, with 13 bases between the two ends. Germline V gene data show CDR1 as SNHLY and CDR2 as FYNNEI. The CDR3 covers 14 residues. Here the CDR3 DNA reads TGTGCCAGCAATAGCGCTAGGAGCTCCTACGAGCAGTACTTC. Its protein product is CASNSARSSYEQYF. Full variable domain (remainder filled in from reference TRBV2 and TRBJ2-7): EPEVTQTPSHQVTQMGQEVILRCVPISNHLYFYWYRQILGQKVEFLVSFYNNEISEKSEIFDDQFSVERPDGSNFTLKIRSTKLEDSAMYFCASNSARSSYEQYFGPGTRLTVT.

The chain uses TRBV18 and TRBJ2-5, with 11 bases that match TRBD2. Per the germline V gene, CDR1 is KGHSH and CDR2 is LQKENI. After removal of 3 bases from V and 7 bases from J, the junction contained 10 bases not matched to a gene. The length of the CDR3 is 16 residues. Here the CDR3 reads CASSPPGTSGGVTQYF. The DNA for the CDR3 is TGTGCCAGCTCACCCCCCGGGACTAGCGGAGGGGTGACCCAGTACTTC.

The V gene is TRBV5-6, the J gene TRBJ2-7; TRBD2 aligns across 9 bases. This CDR3 contains 13 residues. V trimming: 6 bases; J trimming: 3 bases; junction bases outside the gene matches: 4. Germline V gene lookup returns CDR1 SGHDT and CDR2 YYEEEE. This chain's CDR3 is CASKLAGIYEQYF. Here the CDR3 DNA reads TGTGCCAGCAAGCTAGCGGGGATCTACGAGCAGTACTTC.

CDR3 protein: CASSDSTGGGYTF. CDR3 nucleotide sequence: TGTGCCAGCAGTGACTCGACAGGGGGTGGCTACACCTTC. The rearrangement uses TRBV6-4 and TRBJ1-2; 9 positions agree with TRBD1. The CDR3 loop spans 13 amino acids. CDR1 is MRHNA, CDR2 SNTAGT, per germline. V gave up 0 bases and J gave up 7 bases; unmatched junction bases: 0.

The chain is built from TRBV27 and TRBJ2-7, with D uncertain. The CDR3 runs 13 residues. Between the trimmed V and J ends, which lost 4 bases and 5 bases, there was a span of 12 bases. Germline CDR1 MNHEY, CDR2 SMNVEV (reference sequence). CDR3 sequence: CASSSQPADEQYF. In DNA form, the CDR3 reads TGTGCCAGCAGTTCCCAGCCTGCGGACGAGCAGTACTTC.

The rearrangement joins TRBV28 to TRBJ2-1, with a tentative D call TRBD2 (6 bases). The CDR3 consists of 16 residues. Germline V lookup: CDR1 MDHEN, CDR2 SYDVKM. V lost 5 bases, J lost 0 bases, and 14 bases lay in between. CDR3 residues: CASSPSSASSYNEQFF. Here the CDR3 DNA reads TGTGCCAGCAGTCCTTCTAGCGCAAGCTCCTACAATGAGCAGTTCTTC.